These 18 T cell receptor beta chains originate from one sample sequenced in a study of T cells after posttransplantation cyclophosphamide. Sequenced by immunoSEQ multiplex PCR; TCRdb stores in-frame clones only, minus some. The sample yields 50,000 to 55,000 clones, roughly 84% seen once. The specimen sequenced was PBMCs. The source is a man aged 30-40 years with a blood cancer, CMV-positive, and with a related stem cell donor.

The chain is built from TRBV5-4 and TRBJ2-7, with D perhaps matching TRBD1 (5 bases). The V end was cut by 2 bases, the J end by 3 bases, with 9 bases between. The CDR3 loop spans 13 amino acids. Looked up from germline, CDR1 is SGHNT and CDR2 is YYREEE (reference sequence). In DNA form, the CDR3 reads TGTGCCAGCAGCTTTAAAGACAGCTACGAGCAGTACTTC. It is translated as CASSFKDSYEQYF.

This clone appeared once. This chain connects TRBV6-5 to TRBJ1-2, with unresolved D. Germline-derived CDR1 and CDR2 are MNHEY and SVGAGI. This CDR3 spans 14 amino acids. The ends were cut back, 3 bases at V and 4 bases at J, with 12 bases in the middle. CDR3 nucleotides: TGTGCCAGCAGTTATGACACAGCTGGCTATGGCTACACCTTC. This gives the protein CASSYDTAGYGYTF.

The CDR3 region is CASSPRTGQHGEAFF. The CDR3 DNA reads as TGTGCCAGCTCACCAAGGACGGGACAACATGGTGAAGCTTTCTTT. This chain links TRBV18 with TRBJ1-1, with D possibly being TRBD1 (6 bases). V lost 2 bases to trimming and J lost 7 bases, with 17 bases between them. CDR1 and CDR2 from the germline V gene are KGHSH and LQKENI. There are 15 residues in the CDR3. The whole variable domain, remainder taken from reference TRBV18 and TRBJ1-1, is NAGVMQNPRHLVRRRGQEARLRCSPMKGHSHVYWYRQLPEEGLKFMVYLQKENIIDESGMPKERFSAEFPKEGPSILRIQQVVRGDSAAYFCASSPRTGQHGEAFFGQGTRLTVV.

This rearrangement joins TRBV28 to TRBJ1-1; TRBD1 aligns across 12 bases. The CDR3 runs 17 residues. Trimming took 6 bases from V and 1 from J; bases not matched to a gene: 9. Looked up from germline, CDR1 is MDHEN and CDR2 is SYDVKM. The CDR3 nucleotides read TGTGCCAGCAGAAAAACCGGGACAGGGGGCTGGAACACTGAAGCTTTCTTT. Translating it yields CASRKTGTGGWNTEAFF.

The chain joins TRBV9 to TRBJ2-5; 14 bases map to TRBD2. The CDR3 covers 15 residues. After removal of 2 bases from V and 4 bases from J, the junction contained 1 base not matched to a gene. In germline, CDR1 is SGDLS, CDR2 YYNGEE. Written as DNA, the CDR3 is TGTGCCAGCAGCGTGGGACTAGCGGGAGCAGAGACCCAGTACTTC. The encoded protein is CASSVGLAGAETQYF.

This chain joins TRBV19 and TRBJ2-7; perhaps TRBD2 as D (6 bases). Germline CDR1 LNHDA, CDR2 SQIVND (reference sequence). V dropped 3 bases and J dropped 5 bases, with 8 bases sitting between them. The CDR3 extends over 12 amino acids. The DNA for the CDR3 is TGTGCCAGTAGTATTTGGGGGGACGAGCAGTACTTC. Translation: CASSIWGDEQYF.

The V call is TRBV19, the J call TRBJ2-3, with D tentatively TRBD2 (6 bases). This CDR3 is 16 amino acids long. Germline loops: CDR1 LNHDA, CDR2 SQIVND (reference sequence). Between the trimmed V and J ends, which lost 9 bases and 2 bases, there was a span of 21 bases. CDR3 nucleotides: TGTGCCAGCCGGGCGGGGCAGGAGTACCCCACAGATACGCAGTATTTT. Its translation: CASRAGQEYPTDTQYF. Supplemented by reference TRBV19 and TRBJ2-3, the full variable domain reads DGGITQSPKYLFRKEGQNVTLSCEQNLNHDAMYWYRQDPGQGLRLIYYSQIVNDFQKGDIAEGYSVSREKKESFPLTVTSAQKNPTAFYLCASRAGQEYPTDTQYFGPGTRLTVL.

This chain connects TRBV18 to TRBJ1-2, with 7 bases fitting TRBD1. V shed 5 bases, J shed 3 bases, and the junction held 3 bases outside the gene matches. The CDR3 is 13 amino acids. Germline lookup yields CDR1 KGHSH and CDR2 LQKENI. CDR3 sequence: CASSSDRDYGYTF. CDR3 bases: TGTGCCAGCTCATCTGACAGGGACTATGGCTACACCTTC.

Only a few counts were recorded for this clone. The chain recombines TRBV10-2 with TRBJ2-5, with 7 bases fitting TRBD2. This CDR3 is 15 amino acids long. Looked up from germline, CDR1 is WSHSY and CDR2 is SAAADI. After removal of 5 bases from V and 5 bases from J, the junction contained 11 bases not matched to a gene. CDR3 residues: CASSHRAGMGETQYF. CDR3 DNA: TGCGCCAGCAGTCATCGAGCGGGAATGGGGGAGACCCAGTACTTC.

The V gene is TRBV5-6, the J gene TRBJ2-1; TRBD1 matches at 10 bases. The length of the CDR3 is 17 residues. Losses at the gene ends were 3 bases for V and 6 bases for J; bases not matched to a gene: 12. Germline V gene lookup returns CDR1 SGHDT and CDR2 YYEEEE. The CDR3 region is CASSSSPGTGAPNEQFF. As DNA, the CDR3 is TGTGCCAGCAGCTCCAGCCCCGGGACAGGGGCCCCCAATGAGCAGTTCTTC.

The V gene is TRBV7-9, the J gene TRBJ2-3; 7 bases agree with TRBD2. Germline V gene lookup returns CDR1 SEHNR and CDR2 FQNEAQ (reference sequence). This CDR3 comprises 14 residues. J was trimmed by 4 bases and V by 5 bases; bases with no gene match: 6. CDR3 sequence: CASSPSGTPDTQYF. The CDR3 DNA follows: TGTGCCAGCAGCCCAAGCGGGACGCCAGATACGCAGTATTTT.

The gene calls are TRBV19 and TRBJ1-4; D is ambiguous. Trimming removed 9 bases from V and 15 bases from J, with 17 bases in between. This CDR3 comprises 11 residues. The germline V gene has CDR1 LNHDA and CDR2 SQIVND (reference sequence). CDR3 in DNA: TGTGCCAGCAGAGGTCCAAAAGAAGTGTTTTTT. Translated: CASRGPKEVFF.

The J gene is TRBJ2-4, the V gene TRBV15; D unresolved. V was pared by 7 bases and J by 0 bases, with 10 bases between. The CDR3 has 14 amino acids. The germline gives CDR1 LNHNV, CDR2 YYDKDF (reference sequence). CDR3 sequence: CATKESLAKNIQYF. For the CDR3, the DNA is TGTGCCACCAAGGAGTCACTAGCCAAAAACATTCAGTACTTC. The full variable domain, in which reference TRBV15 and TRBJ2-4 provide the parts outside the CDR3, is DAMVIQNPRYQVTQFGKPVTLSCSQTLNHNVMYWYQQKSSQAPKLLFHYYDKDFNNEADTPDNFQSRRPNTSFCFLDIRSPGLGDTAMYLCATKESLAKNIQYFGAGTRLSVL.

This clone came up once. The chain joins TRBV2 to TRBJ1-2; a possible D gene is TRBD1 (5 bases). The germline gives CDR1 SNHLY, CDR2 FYNNEI. V gave up 9 bases and J gave up 1 base, with 12 bases separating them. This CDR3 region has 13 residues. As DNA, the CDR3 is TGTGCCAGGACTCGACAGTTTAACTATGGCTACACCTTC. It is translated as CARTRQFNYGYTF.

The chain combines TRBV6-1 with TRBJ1-5; D is unresolved. This CDR3 region has 13 residues. The germline V and J ends were trimmed by 8 bases and 4 bases, with 12 bases remaining between them. The germline CDR1 and CDR2 sequences are MNHNS and SASEGT. CDR3 coding DNA: TGTGCCAGCCGGGAGACGGTTAATCAGCCCCAGCATTTT. This gives the protein CASRETVNQPQHF.

The chain links TRBV5-8 to TRBJ2-1; TRBD2 matches 8 bases. CDR1 is SGHTS, CDR2 YDEGEE, per germline. The CDR3 totals 16 residues. V trimming: 4 bases; J trimming: 3 bases; junction bases outside the gene matches: 9. CDR3 bases: TGTGCCAGCAGCCCGCGGGCACTAGCGGTCTACAATGAGCAGTTCTTC. It translates to CASSPRALAVYNEQFF.

This sequence joins TRBV7-3 and TRBJ2-5; possibly TRBD2 for D (5 bases). Trimming pared 4 bases from V and 3 bases from J, leaving 6 bases between. CDR3 size: 12 residues. Germline CDR1 SGHTA, CDR2 FQGTGA. CDR3 nucleotides: TGTGCCAGCAGCTCGGGGAAAGAGACCCAGTACTTC. The encoded protein is CASSSGKETQYF.

The rearrangement uses TRBV19 and TRBJ2-1; tentatively, D is TRBD2 (6 bases). This CDR3 is built from 12 residues. The V gene's germline CDR1 is LNHDA and CDR2 SQIVND (reference sequence). V was shortened by 5 bases and J by 8 bases, with 10 bases between the two germline ends. Here the CDR3 DNA reads TGTGCCAGTAGTCCCCGGGGGTATGAGCAGTTCTTC. Protein sequence: CASSPRGYEQFF.